The text below deals with one T cell receptor (beta chain). The record originates from a study of T cell responses to AZD1222 COVID-19 vaccine. The junction had 10 bases not matched to a gene; V was cut back by 5 bases and J by 4 bases. Germline loops: CDR1 SGHTA, CDR2 FQGNSA. This CDR3 contains 16 residues. Generated by immunoSEQ multiplex PCR, the TCRdb table keeps only in-frame clones and is missing some. The data show 140,000 to 150,000 clones, 80% to 95% seen once. The clonotype was recovered from an adult who received the AZD1222 COVID-19 vaccine. The sequencing here drew on peripheral blood, taken 28 days after the second AZD1222 dose. This chain connects TRBV7-2 to TRBJ2-3, with 9 bases identical to TRBD2. The CDR3 bases are TGTGCCAGCAGCCCGCGAAGACTAGCGGTCGCAGATACGCAGTATTTT. Its translation is CASSPRRLAVADTQYF.